These 26 T cell receptor beta chains originate from one sample sequenced in a study of shared clonotypes between healthy human individuals. The table came from immunoSEQ multiplex PCR; TCRdb's copy has only in-frame clones and leaves some out. This table has around 2.1 million clones, about 92% appearing once. In the naive CD8 group, cells lacked CD45RO and were positively selected for CCR7, so terminally differentiated effector memory CD45RA+ cells were left out. Specimen: naive CD8+ T cells from PBMCs. The source is a man aged 18-30 years in good health. Some clones in this sample may be carry-over from other donors' samples.

This chain links TRBV7-9 with TRBJ2-3; D remains unclear. Germline loops: CDR1 SEHNR, CDR2 FQNEAQ (reference sequence). V lost 1 base, J lost 7 bases, and 9 bases lay in between. The CDR3 is made up of 13 amino acids. The CDR3 protein is CASSLGGMNTQYF. The CDR3 region has the DNA TGTGCCAGCAGCTTAGGGGGAATGAATACGCAGTATTTT.

This chain connects TRBV4-3 to TRBJ2-2; TRBD2 is a possible D gene (6 bases). The germline V gene has CDR1 LGHNA and CDR2 YSLEER. The CDR3 is made up of 17 amino acids. Trimming removed 0 bases from V and 0 bases from J, with 11 bases in between. CDR3 amino acids: CASSQDTRGSNTGELFF. CDR3 sequence (DNA): TGCGCCAGCAGCCAAGATACGCGGGGCTCGAACACCGGGGAGCTGTTTTTT.

The rearrangement uses TRBV28 and TRBJ1-1, with a tentative D call TRBD1 (6 bases). V gave up 7 bases and J gave up 0 bases, with 15 bases separating them. The CDR3 has 15 residues. The germline V gene encodes CDR1 MDHEN and CDR2 SYDVKM. CDR3 loop: CASTFGGAVNTEAFF. Written as DNA, the CDR3 is TGTGCCAGCACCTTCGGGGGGGCGGTGAACACTGAAGCTTTCTTT.

This chain joins TRBV30 and TRBJ2-1; 10 nucleotides agree with TRBD2. J lost 7 bases, V lost 1 base, and 7 bases had no gene match. This CDR3 contains 15 residues. Germline V CDR1 and CDR2: GTSNPN, SVGIG (reference sequence). The CDR3 protein is CAWSGLAGVGNEQFF. The CDR3 coding sequence is TGTGCCTGGAGTGGCCTAGCGGGAGTGGGTAATGAGCAGTTCTTC.

The chain carries TRBV28 and TRBJ2-1; D is tentatively TRBD1 or TRBD2 (5 bases each). Between the trimmed V and J ends, which lost 5 bases and 8 bases, there was a span of 22 bases. The CDR3 totals 16 residues. Germline lookup yields CDR1 MDHEN and CDR2 SYDVKM. CDR3: CASSGTGPSLRDEQFF. The CDR3 coding sequence is TGTGCCAGCAGTGGAACAGGACCTAGCCTTAGGGATGAGCAGTTCTTC.

The chain combines TRBV27 with TRBJ2-7; TRBD1 might be the D (5 bases). V shed 5 bases and J shed 2 bases, with 16 bases lying between them. This CDR3 region has 15 residues. Germline CDR1 and CDR2: MNHEY and SMNVEV (reference sequence). CDR3 nucleotide sequence: TGTGCCAGCAGTCCCCGGTTACAGGCAACCTACGAGCAGTACTTC. Translated: CASSPRLQATYEQYF.

V and J are TRBV19 and TRBJ2-1; 8 bases fit TRBD2. CDR3 length: 13 amino acids. Germline V gene data show CDR1 as LNHDA and CDR2 as SQIVND (reference sequence). Trimming cost V 6 bases and J 5 bases; bases outside gene matches: 3. Here the CDR3 reads CASSGRADNEQFF. The DNA for the CDR3 is TGTGCCAGTAGCGGGAGGGCGGACAATGAGCAGTTCTTC.

V is TRBV14 and J is TRBJ2-3, with D uncertain. The CDR3 runs 12 residues. The germline gives CDR1 SGHDN, CDR2 FVKESK. V gave up 5 bases and J gave up 2 bases, with 5 bases separating them. In DNA form, the CDR3 reads TGTGCCAGCAGCGGAGACACAGATACGCAGTATTTT. As protein: CASSGDTDTQYF.

The V gene is TRBV4-2, the J gene TRBJ2-5; D ambiguous. Judging by the DNA end, TRBJ2-7 fits better; the J call may be wrong. The CDR3 spans 13 residues. Germline V gives CDR1 LGHNA, CDR2 YNFKEQ. DNA of the CDR3: TGTGCCAGCAGCCAAGGTCCCCAGCACGAGCAGTACTTC. It is translated as CASSQGPQHEQYF.

The genes are TRBV4-1 and TRBJ2-7; TRBD2 aligns across 7 bases. With 4 bases clipped from V and 4 bases from J, the junction kept 13 bases outside the gene matches. From germline, CDR1 is MGHRA and CDR2 YSYEKL. This CDR3 is built from 16 residues. CDR3 in DNA: TGCGCCAGCAGCCCAGTAGAACTAGCGAGATTATACGAGCAGTACTTC. Residues: CASSPVELARLYEQYF.

This chain uses TRBV28 with TRBJ2-7; 7 nucleotides match TRBD1. Trimming removed 5 bases from V and 0 bases from J; junction bases left unmatched: 4. Germline assignment: CDR1 MDHEN and CDR2 SYDVKM. This CDR3 has 14 amino acids. The CDR3 bases are TGTGCCAGCAGTGACAGGGTCCCCTCCTACGAGCAGTACTTC. This translates into CASSDRVPSYEQYF. Complete variable domain (other parts from reference TRBV28 and TRBJ2-7): DVKVTQSSRYLVKRTGEKVFLECVQDMDHENMFWYRQDPGLGLRLIYFSYDVKMKEKGDIPEGYSVSREKKERFSLILESASTNQTSMYLCASSDRVPSYEQYFGPGTRLTVT.

The chain couples TRBV28 to TRBJ1-1; possible D gene TRBD1, 6 bases. The length of the CDR3 is 14 residues. The V end lost 2 bases, the J end lost 5 bases, and 12 bases lay between the germline ends. Germline CDR1 and CDR2: MDHEN and SYDVKM. The CDR3, as DNA: TGTGCCAGCAGTTTAGGAACAGGGACTACTGAAGCTTTCTTT. Amino acid sequence: CASSLGTGTTEAFF.

The chain recombines TRBV21-1 with TRBJ1-1; the D call of TRBD1 is as the table states it, not checked on the DNA. TRBV21-1 is reported as a pseudogene. The CDR3 runs to 18 residues. In nucleotides, the CDR3 is TGTGCCAGCAGCAAAGCCGAAACAGGGGGATGTCAGAACACTGAAGCTTTCTTT. Its protein product is CASSKAETGGCQNTEAFF.

The rearrangement links TRBV29-1 to TRBJ2-7; the D gene could be TRBD1 or TRBD2 (5 bases each). The CDR3 covers 14 residues. From germline, CDR1 is SQVTM and CDR2 ANQGSEA. Trimming took 6 bases from V and 2 from J, leaving 17 bases between them. CDR3 sequence reads: CSVWDGEPTYEQYF. In DNA form, the CDR3 reads TGCAGCGTCTGGGACGGAGAACCTACCTACGAGCAGTACTTC.

The chain uses TRBV28 and TRBJ2-1; TRBD1 is a possible D gene (5 bases). The V gene lost 6 bases and the J gene lost 4 bases, with 13 bases spanning the gap. Germline V gives CDR1 MDHEN, CDR2 SYDVKM. The length of the CDR3 is 14 residues. CDR3 sequence reads: CASSRTGIYNEQFF. The DNA for the CDR3 is TGTGCCAGCAGCAGAACAGGAATTTACAATGAGCAGTTCTTC.

This chain connects TRBV14 to TRBJ2-7, with D unresolved. The CDR3 sequence is 16 residues long. V lost 0 bases, J lost 6 bases, and 18 bases lay in between. In germline, CDR1 is SGHDN, CDR2 FVKESK. The CDR3 reads CASSQDWNTPMGEQYF. DNA for the CDR3: TGTGCCAGCAGCCAAGATTGGAACACTCCTATGGGCGAGCAGTACTTC.

This clone has only one observation. This chain uses TRBV13 with TRBJ2-2; TRBD2 matches 11 bases. CDR3 length: 16 residues. V shed 5 bases and J 1 base; nucleotides not matched to a gene: 3. From germline, CDR1 is PRHDT and CDR2 FYEKMQ (reference sequence). CDR3: CASSPGTSGNTGELFF. The DNA of the CDR3 is TGTGCCAGCAGCCCTGGGACTAGCGGGAACACCGGGGAGCTGTTTTTT.

This clone appeared a single time. This chain uses TRBV7-3 with TRBJ2-3; D ambiguous. V lost 4 bases, J lost 0 bases, and 8 bases lay in between. In germline, CDR1 is SGHTA, CDR2 FQGTGA. The CDR3 loop spans 14 amino acids. CDR3 in amino acids: CASSYGTSTDTQYF. For the CDR3, the DNA is TGTGCCAGCAGCTACGGCACTAGCACAGATACGCAGTATTTT.

This chain connects TRBV10-3 to TRBJ1-3, with D tentatively TRBD1 (6 bases). The germline V gene has CDR1 ENHRY and CDR2 SYGVKD. The ends were cut back, 3 bases at V and 0 bases at J, with 15 bases in the middle. The CDR3 covers 17 residues. Here the CDR3 reads CAISDRLKGDSGNTIYF. Here the CDR3 DNA reads TGTGCCATCAGTGATAGATTAAAGGGGGACTCTGGAAACACCATATATTTT.

This sequence joins TRBV28 and TRBJ2-2; D is uncertain. This CDR3 has 16 residues. V gave up 8 bases and J gave up 6 bases, with 22 bases separating them. The germline V gene has CDR1 MDHEN and CDR2 SYDVKM. Written as DNA, the CDR3 is TGTGCCAGCGGTGGCCGCACTGTTACGTTCGCCGGGGAGCTGTTTTTT. It translates to CASGGRTVTFAGELFF. Filled out from reference TRBV28 and TRBJ2-2, the complete variable domain reads DVKVTQSSRYLVKRTGEKVFLECVQDMDHENMFWYRQDPGLGLRLIYFSYDVKMKEKGDIPEGYSVSREKKERFSLILESASTNQTSMYLCASGGRTVTFAGELFFGEGSRLTVL.

This chain links TRBV9 with TRBJ2-5, with a tentative D call TRBD1 (6 bases). Trimming took off 2 bases at V and 4 bases at J, with 15 bases between the two ends. Germline V gene sequence: CDR1 SGDLS, CDR2 YYNGEE. The CDR3 spans 15 residues. CDR3 bases: TGTGCCAGCAGCGTCCAGGGGAACCCCCTAGAGACCCAGTACTTC. This codes for CASSVQGNPLETQYF.

The V call is TRBV5-6, the J call TRBJ2-7; tentative D call: TRBD2 (6 bases). With 4 bases removed from V and 0 bases from J, the gap between germline ends came to 14 bases. There are 15 residues in the CDR3. Germline V lookup: CDR1 SGHDT, CDR2 YYEEEE. The CDR3 reads CASSQSGEASYEQYF. The DNA of the CDR3 is TGTGCCAGCAGCCAATCCGGGGAGGCCTCCTACGAGCAGTACTTC.

This clone was seen only a few times. This chain uses TRBV13 with TRBJ1-1; no firm D call. This CDR3 has 14 amino acids. V lost 1 base and J 0 bases, leaving 6 bases between the germline ends. The germline gives CDR1 PRHDT, CDR2 FYEKMQ (reference sequence). The DNA of the CDR3 is TGTGCCAGCAGCTTAGCAGAGATGAACACTGAAGCTTTCTTT. It specifies CASSLAEMNTEAFF.

The rearrangement uses TRBV27 and TRBJ1-3; no reliable D call. CDR3 size: 11 residues. Germline V gene data show CDR1 as MNHEY and CDR2 as SMNVEV (reference sequence). V was trimmed by 5 bases and J by 4 bases, leaving 3 bases between them. The CDR3 coding sequence is TGTGCCAGCAGTGAGGGAAACACCATATATTTT. Its translation is CASSEGNTIYF.

The rearrangement joins TRBV5-1 to TRBJ2-1, with TRBD1 as a possible D gene (6 bases). The CDR3 runs 15 residues. V dropped 4 bases and J dropped 8 bases, with 19 bases sitting between them. Germline V lookup: CDR1 SGHRS, CDR2 YFSETQ. CDR3 sequence (DNA): TGCGCCAGCAGCGGGCAAACAGGGAAGAGGGATGAGCAGTTCTTC. Translating it yields CASSGQTGKRDEQFF.

The genes are TRBV10-1 and TRBJ1-1, with a weak D call TRBD1 (5 bases). Trimming pared 2 bases from V and 4 bases from J, leaving 8 bases between. There are 13 residues in the CDR3. The germline gives CDR1 WNHNN, CDR2 SYGVQD (reference sequence). The CDR3 DNA reads as TGCGCCAGCAGTGAGACGGGGGGCACTGAAGCTTTCTTT. Translation gives CASSETGGTEAFF.